The clone carrying this TCR beta chain was seen more than once but under ten times. Its antigen is not known. Other DNA variants within this sample encode the same CDR3. This sample is drawn from a study of cytomegalovirus exposure and HLA in healthy donors. Study-wide findings and caveats: Later, an analysis showed that TCR beta chains associated with HLA were more clonally expanded than others that were equally common. For most subjects, TCR beta sequences were reported to predict HLA-A and HLA-B alleles with accuracy. Versus the roughly 700-donor mean, an Asian-associated ancestry cluster reportedly showed fewer N-insertions in a later analysis.

The CDR3 loop spans 13 amino acids. The germline V gene encodes CDR1 SQVTM and CDR2 ANQGSEA. Trimming pared 4 bases from V and 2 bases from J, leaving 11 bases between. 13 Jbeta primers and 60 Vbeta primers were used for the PCR. Using immunoSEQ multiplex PCR, the repertoire was profiled, and TCRdb retains in-frame clones only, with some absent. The sample shows roughly 99,000 clones, 77% of them seen only once. Specimen: PBMCs. The chain carries TRBV29-1 and TRBJ1-1; a weak D match, TRBD1 (5 bases). This sequence originates from a male donor in good health and CMV-seronegative. The DNA of the CDR3 is TGCAGCGTTGTCCGCGACAGAAACACTGAAGCTTTCTTT. The encoded protein is CSVVRDRNTEAFF.